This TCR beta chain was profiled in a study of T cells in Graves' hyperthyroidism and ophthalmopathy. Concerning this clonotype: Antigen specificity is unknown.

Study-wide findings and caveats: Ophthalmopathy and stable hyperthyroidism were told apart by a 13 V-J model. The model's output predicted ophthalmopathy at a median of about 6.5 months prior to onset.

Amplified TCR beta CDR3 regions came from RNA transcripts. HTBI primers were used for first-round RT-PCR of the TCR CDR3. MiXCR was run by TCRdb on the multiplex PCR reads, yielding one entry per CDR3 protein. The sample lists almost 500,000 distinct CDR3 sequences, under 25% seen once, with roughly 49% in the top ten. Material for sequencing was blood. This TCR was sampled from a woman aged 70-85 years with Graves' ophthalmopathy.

CDR3 nucleotide sequence: TGCAGTGCGAGACTAGCGGGAGCGGACATTCAGTACTTC. The encoded protein is CSARLAGADIQYF. The gene calls are TRBV20-1 and TRBJ2-4; the match to TRBD2 covers 12 bases. V was clipped by 6 bases and J by 8 bases; unmatched bases: 5. CDR1 and CDR2 (germline): DFQATT, SNEGSKA (reference sequence). The CDR3 spans 13 residues.